This record looks at one TCR beta chain sequence and its context. No DNA is shown, since the ends of the CDR3 on it are uncertain; the CDR3 is the one TCRdb lists. The participants were between roughly 18 and 89 years old and came from about two dozen US areas. The study assigned cohorts using participant-reported clinical history. The record originates from a study of blood T cell repertoires in COVID-19. Study-level information: Sources were T cells, B-cell-depleted T cells, or PBMCs; the material itself was cDNA or gDNA.

Repertoires were generated with immunoSEQ multiplex PCR, while TCRdb's copy carries only in-frame clones and drops some. The sample has a few hundred thousand clones, 87% seen once. The CDR3 totals 18 residues, both ends included. The sequenced material came from PBMCs or T cells enriched from blood (not recorded which). The sequence was collected from a young woman who had recovered from COVID-19. The chain combines TRBV21-1 with TRBJ1-3. TRBV21-1 is marked as a pseudogene. The CDR3 sequence: CASSKGVAGGSSGNTIYF.